This section outlines one TCR beta chain sequence together with its context. Its antigen is unknown. The record has no base qualities; no much larger clone is one base away. TCRbeta CDR3 regions were amplified from genomic DNA by means of the immunoSEQ Assay, a bias-controlled multiplex PCR. The original methods were these. The number of nucleated cells in each sample was estimated from the amplification of reference gene primers within the assay. Sequence reads were collapsed and filtered to measure the absolute abundance of every unique TCRbeta CDR3 rearrangement. For each sample, productive Simpson clonality was calculated by taking the square root of Simpson's diversity index across productive rearrangements. TCRdb's version of the immuneACCESS table is confined to in-frame rearrangements and falls short of the full clone set. An unresolved V gene accounts for under half of the shortfall where checked; the remainder is of unknown origin. V, J and clone size are those of that table, while D and trimming were read from the DNA. For this sample there are about 270,000 clones; 85% to 90% appear just once. The ten largest make up about 12% of the sample.

The sample belongs to a study of blood T cell repertoires in COVID-19 (dated by TCRdb to the early 2020s). In the study overall: Collaborator samples came from the United States, Italy and Spain and covered acute and convalescent phases of COVID-19. The prospective study material was composed of cDNA or gDNA derived from T cells, B-cell-depleted T cells, or PBMCs. Subjects who had been exposed to COVID-19, were actively infected with it, or had recovered from it provided the deeply sampled blood TCRbeta repertoires that made up the dataset. A freely available public database, intended as a resource for researchers studying the immune response to SARS-CoV-2, is where the repertoires were released. Samples came from the ongoing ImmuneRACE study (first 160 participants) plus 1,254 subjects from 6 global collaborators. Nearly every sample came with metadata listing a de-identified subject ID, COVID-19 status, age in years and sex. Where available, HLA class I and class II types were obtained from metadata supplied by the sample provider rather than from assay-based typing.

Results and caveats for the whole study, not just this receptor: Clinical and demographic metadata were provided uncurated, with the amount varying by source and participant.

The CDR1 and CDR2 encoded by the germline V gene are SGHRS and YFSETQ. V trim: 2 bases; J trim: 1 base; unmatched bases: 3. The CDR3, cysteine through phenylalanine, is 16 amino acids long. The only DNA kept is the CDR3, 48 bases in frame from the first base. At one collaborating source in Seattle, patients were enrolled during active infection and were followed longitudinally through the course of disease. Each collaborating institution followed its own protocols to collect whole blood in K2EDTA tubes. Collaborator samples were shipped for TCRbeta analysis as frozen whole blood, isolated PBMCs, or DNA extracted from either sample type.

This sequence was found in a woman aged 25 to 45 with COVID-19, enrolled during active disease. Sequencing was carried out using peripheral blood. Rearrangement joined TRBV5-1 to TRBJ1-2, with 12 junctional bases fitting TRBD1. The CDR3 region has the sequence CASSLGTGGVNYGYTF. The bases read TGCGCCAGCAGCTTAGGGACAGGGGGCGTTAACTATGGCTACACCTTC.